This TCR beta chain came from a study of early T cells in non-severe SARS-CoV-2 infection. Study-level results: Missing private and CD4 specificities, VDJdb matching favored anti-spike CD8 responses.

Each cDNA molecule carried a unique molecular identifier. MiXCR was run by TCRdb on the 5' RACE reads, yielding one entry per CDR3 protein. The table lists approximately 83,000 distinct CDR3 sequences, 13% to 15% of them singletons, with 9.5% to 13% in the top ten. Worth noting for this clonotype: The antigen is not known.

V lost 1 base and J lost 4; bases outside the gene matches: 3. From germline, CDR1 is KGHSH and CDR2 LQKENI. The length of the CDR3 is 15 residues. V gene TRBV18 combines with J gene TRBJ1-1; 10 bases are a match to TRBD1. This sequence originates from an adult who was a healthcare worker with PCR-confirmed SARS-CoV-2 infection or an uninfected control (not recorded which). Sample: whole blood. CDR3 DNA sequence: TGTGCCAGCTCACCACGGGACAGGGGTAGCACTGAAGCTTTCTTT. Its protein product is CASSPRDRGSTEAFF.